The subject of this entry is one T cell receptor beta chain. This sample was included in a study of blood T cell repertoires in COVID-19. As for the study in general: Material from acute and convalescent COVID-19 was sourced from the United States, Italy and Spain.

The CDR3 is 15 amino acids. V lost 0 bases and J lost 3, with 12 bases in between. Germline V gene data show CDR1 as SGHRS and CDR2 as YFSETQ. Original handling: Nucleated cell number was recorded as an estimate derived from reference gene primer amplification. The data were produced by immunoSEQ multiplex PCR, yet TCRdb's version contains in-frame clones alone and is incomplete. V, J and clone size are taken as reported in that table, and D and trimming were inferred from the DNA itself. The sample lists about 30,000 clones, roughly nine tenths seen once, with more than 15% in the top ten. The sequence came from an older man with acute or convalescent COVID-19. Material for sequencing was peripheral blood. V usage is TRBV5-1 and J usage is TRBJ1-1; possibly TRBD1 for D (6 bases). In DNA form, the CDR3 reads TGCGCCAGCAGCTTGGCAGGGGCTCGCGACACTGAAGCTTTCTTT. It specifies CASSLAGARDTEAFF.